Listed below are T cell receptor beta chains from one sample, sequenced in a study of T cell responses to AZD1222 COVID-19 vaccine. Only in-frame clones appear in the TCRdb table, and some are missing; sequencing was by immunoSEQ multiplex PCR. The sample carries about 140,000 clones, 92% recorded once. This sample comprised peripheral blood, obtained on day 0 of AZD1222 vaccination. These receptors were taken from an adult in good health. Both conserved end residues are part of each CDR3. Fields, in order: D gene, J gene, clone size, V gene, CDR3 DNA, CDR3 protein. A D gene is named only where the DNA matches it firmly. Size values are once, few and many counts, or a class for expanded clones, and some rows have none.

TRBD1	TRBJ1-3	.	TRBV28	TGTGCCAGCCGGAGGGGACAGTACGGTTTTTCTGGAAACACCATATATTTT	CASRRGQYGFSGNTIYF
.	TRBJ1-5	.	TRBV30	TGTGCCTGGAGTGGGGACCGTAATCAGCCCCAGCATTTT	CAWSGDRNQPQHF
.	TRBJ1-4	.	TRBV3-1/TRBV3-2	TGTGCCAGCAGCCAAGTGGACCGAGGGGCGGAAAAACTGTTTTTT	CASSQVDRGAEKLFF
TRBD1	TRBJ2-1	.	TRBV11-3	TGTGCCAGCAGCCCAGGGGGTAGCTACAATGAGCAGTTCTTC	CASSPGGSYNEQFF
.	TRBJ1-5	.	TRBV4-1	TGCGCCAGCAGCCAAGATAGGGGCCTAGGGCTCGTGAGCAATCAGCCCCAGCATTTT	CASSQDRGLGLVSNQPQHF
.	TRBJ2-2	.	TRBV7-2	TGTGCCAGCAGCTCGGGTCCGAACACCGGGGAGCTGTTTTTT	CASSSGPNTGELFF
TRBD2	TRBJ2-1	.	TRBV19	TGTGCCAGTACCGGGACTAGCGGGATCTATGAGCAGTTCTTC	CASTGTSGIYEQFF
.	TRBJ2-1	.	TRBV19	TGTGCCAGTAGTATGATAGCGTATAGCTCCTACAATGAGCAGTTCTTC	CASSMIAYSSYNEQFF
TRBD2	TRBJ2-5	.	TRBV5-1	TGCGCCAGCAGGAATAGCGGGGGGGAGACCCAGTACTTC	CASRNSGGETQYF
.	TRBJ1-2	few	TRBV6-4	TGTGCCAGCAGTGACTCGGTCAACAACTATGGCTACACCTTC	CASSDSVNNYGYTF
TRBD2	TRBJ2-1	.	TRBV15	TGTGCCACCGGGACTAGGAGGGACAATGAGCAGTTCTTC	CATGTRRDNEQFF
.	TRBJ1-2	.	TRBV19	TGTGCCAGTAGTACCCCCGGAGTGCAGGGACGCTATGGCTACACCTTC	CASSTPGVQGRYGYTF
TRBD2	TRBJ2-5	.	TRBV7-2	TGTGCCAGCAGCTTAGCAGGGAGCGGGGACGGGGGGACCCAGTACTTC	CASSLAGSGDGGTQYF
TRBD1	TRBJ1-2	.	TRBV27	TGTGCCAGCAGTTCCGCCGACAGGGTTAGTGGCTACACCTTC	CASSSADRVSGYTF
.	TRBJ2-4	.	TRBV4-2	TGTGCCAGCAGCCAAGATGGAACGGACCCCTTTGCCAAAAACATTCAGTACTTC	CASSQDGTDPFAKNIQYF
.	TRBJ2-3	.	TRBV6-6	TGTGCCAGCAGTTACTCCGCGGACTTAACAGATACGCAGTATTTT	CASSYSADLTDTQYF
.	TRBJ2-2	.	TRBV29-1	TGCAGCGTTCTGGGGTTAGGAGGGGAGCTGTTTTTT	CSVLGLGGELFF
.	TRBJ1-2	.	TRBV7-8	TGTGCCAGCAGCCCCCAACAGGGCCTTAACTATGGCTACACCTTC	CASSPQQGLNYGYTF
.	TRBJ2-7	.	TRBV11-2	TGTGCCAGCAGCTTAGTCACAGGGTTAAACGAGCAGTACTTC	CASSLVTGLNEQYF
.	TRBJ2-3	.	TRBV5-1	TGCGCCAGCAGCGGAGCCTCGGGGTCTAACACAGATACGCAGTATTTT	CASSGASGSNTDTQYF
.	TRBJ1-1	once	TRBV4-2	TGTGCCAGCAGCCAAGGCCCAGGGACGGGGGCTGAAGCTTTCTTT	CASSQGPGTGAEAFF
TRBD1	TRBJ2-7	.	TRBV28	TGTGCCAGCAGTTCTGTATATCCGGGACAGCACTTC	CASSSVYPGQHF
TRBD2	TRBJ2-1	.	TRBV5-1	TGCGCCACCACCTTCTTTAGCGGGAGTACCAATGAGCAGTTCTTC	CATTFFSGSTNEQFF
.	TRBJ2-1	.	TRBV30	TGTGCCTGGAGTGCGGTCAGGAAATACAATGAGCAGTTCTTC	CAWSAVRKYNEQFF
TRBD2	TRBJ2-1	.	TRBV24-1	TGTGCCACCAGTGATGCTAGCGGTAGCTCCTACAATGAGCAGTTCTTC	CATSDASGSSYNEQFF
.	TRBJ2-7	.	TRBV4-1	TGCGCCAGCAGCCGGGGCGAAGACTACGAGCAGTACTTC	CASSRGEDYEQYF
TRBD2	TRBJ2-7	.	TRBV5-5	TGTGCCAGCAGCTTGACGGGACTAGCGGGGACCACATACGAGCAGTACTTC	CASSLTGLAGTTYEQYF
.	TRBJ1-1	.	TRBV6-5	TGTGCCAGCACCGGAGGGAGTTGGTGGACTGAAGCTTTCTTT	CASTGGSWWTEAFF
.	TRBJ1-4	.	TRBV28	TGTGCCAGCAGGGTGAACGAGGAAAAACTGTTTTTT	CASRVNEEKLFF
.	TRBJ1-1	.	TRBV9	TGTGCCAGCAGCCCAATGCTGAACACTGAAGCTTTCTTT	CASSPMLNTEAFF
TRBD1	TRBJ2-5	.	TRBV11-2	TGTGCCAGCAGCTTAGGGGGACAGGGAGGTTCCCAAGAGACCCAGTACTTC	CASSLGGQGGSQETQYF
TRBD1	TRBJ2-1	.	TRBV10-3	TGTGCCATCAGTGAGTTAGGGACAGCTACGATCAACAATGAGCAGTTCTTC	CAISELGTATINNEQFF
TRBD1	TRBJ1-1	.	TRBV3-1/TRBV3-2	TGTGCCAGCAAGACCGCAGGGGGGGACACTGAAGCTTTCTTT	CASKTAGGDTEAFF
.	TRBJ2-7	.	TRBV27	TGTGCCAGCAGTTTCTCCGCGGGCCCCTACGAGCAGTACTTC	CASSFSAGPYEQYF
.	TRBJ1-3	.	TRBV7-9	TGTGCCAGCAGCCATATACAGGGAACTGGAAACACCATATATTTT	CASSHIQGTGNTIYF
.	TRBJ2-7	once	TRBV3-1/TRBV3-2	TGTGCCAGCAGCCCAGACCGCTACTCCTACGAGCAGTACTTC	CASSPDRYSYEQYF
TRBD2	TRBJ2-7	.	TRBV4-3	TGCGCCAGCAGCCAAGATGGGGACTTAGGCGGGAGGTCGAACCTTTACGAGCAGTACTTC	CASSQDGDLGGRSNLYEQYF
TRBD1	TRBJ1-5	.	TRBV3-1/TRBV3-2	TGTGCCAGCAGACAGGGGGACCAGCCCCAGCATTTT	CASRQGDQPQHF
.	TRBJ1-6	.	TRBV7-8	TGTGCCAGCAGCCCGGGGACCGCAAGTAATTCACCCCTCCACTTT	CASSPGTASNSPLHF
TRBD2	TRBJ2-5	.	TRBV3-1/TRBV3-2	TGTGCCAGCAGCCAAGATGGGGGACTAGTTGAGACCCAGTACTTC	CASSQDGGLVETQYF